These T cell receptor beta chains were read from a single sample in a study of early T cells in non-severe SARS-CoV-2 infection. TCRdb reprocessed the 5' RACE reads with MiXCR, giving one entry per CDR3 protein. The sample includes tens of thousands of distinct CDR3 sequences, roughly an eighth seen only once; the top ten take roughly 4%. The specimen sequenced was whole blood. The receptors stem from an adult who was a healthcare worker with PCR-confirmed SARS-CoV-2 infection or an uninfected control (not recorded which). Both conserved end residues are trimmed from each CDR3. Fields, in order: V gene, J gene, CDR3 length, CDR3 protein.

v_gene: TRBV28
j_gene: TRBJ2-3
len: 11
CDR3aa: ASRREDTDTQY

v_gene: TRBV5-8
j_gene: TRBJ1-4
len: 16
CDR3aa: ASSFRLEGARTNEKLF

v_gene: TRBV29-1
j_gene: TRBJ1-1
len: 11
CDR3aa: SVERDPNTEAF

v_gene: TRBV7-6
j_gene: TRBJ2-5
len: 12
CDR3aa: ASSRSGAQETQY

v_gene: TRBV6-2/TRBV6-3
j_gene: TRBJ1-1
len: 9
CDR3aa: ASRRNTEAF

v_gene: TRBV20-1
j_gene: TRBJ2-1
len: 15
CDR3aa: SASGGGAEHLYNEQF

v_gene: TRBV20-1
j_gene: TRBJ1-2
len: 13
CDR3aa: SARDSRTGVYGYT

v_gene: TRBV7-2
j_gene: TRBJ2-2
len: 13
CDR3aa: ASSPRQGDTGELF

v_gene: TRBV27
j_gene: TRBJ2-1
len: 17
CDR3aa: ASSKWDVSGGHSYNEQF

v_gene: TRBV5-1
j_gene: TRBJ2-2
len: 14
CDR3aa: ASSSGLYSNTGELF

v_gene: TRBV20-1
j_gene: TRBJ2-3
len: 16
CDR3aa: SARSRPPGAGDTDTQY

v_gene: TRBV28
j_gene: TRBJ2-2
len: 17
CDR3aa: ASSLGSLAGRANTGELF